This is a list of T cell receptor beta chains from one sample in a study of T-cell memory formation after mild COVID-19. MiXCR, run by TCRdb on the 5' RACE reads, gives a single entry per CDR3 protein. The sample lists about 140,000 distinct CDR3 sequences; more than 12% were seen once. Material for sequencing was PBMCs or a T cell subset sorted from them (not recorded which). The receptors here all came from an adult woman who had mild COVID-19 (a few samples of this study predate the infection). Cell type and time point are not known. Both conserved end residues are part of each CDR3. D genes are given only for firm matches. Only part of the rows carry a size: once, few, many, or a class if the clone is expanded.

TRBJ1-5	many	.	TRBV12-3/TRBV12-4	12	TGTGCCAGCAGTTTTTCCGGTCAGCCCCAGCATTTT	CASSFSGQPQHF
TRBJ2-6	.	.	TRBV2	17	TGTGCCAGCACGTGGGAAGGACTCAGCTCTGGGGCCAACGTCCTGACTTTC	CASTWEGLSSGANVLTF
TRBJ2-1	.	.	TRBV19	13	TGTGCCAGTAGTAATGAAGGGTACAATGAGCAGTTCTTC	CASSNEGYNEQFF
TRBJ2-1	few	TRBD1	TRBV4-3	15	TGCGCCAGCAGCCAAGGGACAGGGGGCTACAATGAGCAGTTCTTC	CASSQGTGGYNEQFF
TRBJ2-5	few	TRBD1	TRBV7-6	15	TGTGCCAGCAGCTTATCGACAGGGGTGGGTGAGACCCAGTACTTC	CASSLSTGVGETQYF
TRBJ2-3	few	.	TRBV9	16	TGTGCCAGCAGCCTAAGAGCGGAGACTAGCACAGATACGCAGTATTTT	CASSLRAETSTDTQYF
TRBJ1-5	.	TRBD1	TRBV19	14	TGTGCCAGTAGTGTACAGGGGTACAATCAGCCCCAGCATTTT	CASSVQGYNQPQHF
TRBJ2-5	.	.	TRBV29-1	13	TGCAGCGTCTCCCCCATGGTTTGGGAGACCCAGTACTTC	CSVSPMVWETQYF
TRBJ1-5	many	TRBD1	TRBV7-8	15	TGTGCCAGCAGCGCAGGGACAGGGGGCTCCCAGCCCCAGCATTTT	CASSAGTGGSQPQHF
TRBJ2-4	.	.	TRBV5-6	14	TGTGCCAGCAGCTTGGCCCAAGGGGTCGGCATTCAGTACTTC	CASSLAQGVGIQYF
TRBJ1-3	.	.	TRBV7-6	16	TGTGCCAGCAGCCCTAGGCGAATAATCTCTGGAAACACCATATATTTT	CASSPRRIISGNTIYF
TRBJ1-5	.	TRBD1	TRBV12-3/TRBV12-4	16	TGTGCCAGCAGTCCCGGACAGACAGGGGGAAATCAGCCCCAGCATTTT	CASSPGQTGGNQPQHF
TRBJ1-1	few	TRBD1	TRBV7-8	13	TGTGCCAGCAGCTTGCAGGGGGCGGCTGAAGCTTTCTTT	CASSLQGAAEAFF
TRBJ2-2	many	.	TRBV29-1	15	TGCAGCGTTACCCCAGGGGTATCGAACACCGGGGAGCTGTTTTTT	CSVTPGVSNTGELFF
TRBJ1-1	.	TRBD1	TRBV5-4	14	TGTGCCAGCAGCTTGGGGGGACAGGGCCTTCGGGCTTTCTTT	CASSLGGQGLRAFF
TRBJ1-5	.	.	TRBV4-1	17	TGCGCCAGCAGCCAACACCTCCGGGACTTGGGCAATCAGCCCCAGCATTTT	CASSQHLRDLGNQPQHF
TRBJ2-3	few	TRBD2	TRBV6-5	18	TGTGCCAGCAGTGCACTAGCGGGAGCTTTCCCGGGCGCGGATACGCAGTATTTT	CASSALAGAFPGADTQYF
TRBJ1-3	.	.	TRBV4-1	19	TGCGCCAGCAGCCAAGTGAGTGGTTGGGGGTTCCTGGATGGAAACACCATATATTTT	CASSQVSGWGFLDGNTIYF
TRBJ2-1	many	TRBD1	TRBV29-1	14	TGCAGCGCGACACAGGGGTCCCTTAGCAATGAGCAGTTCTTC	CSATQGSLSNEQFF
TRBJ1-1	few	TRBD1	TRBV20-1	14	TGCAGTGCCCGAGGGGGCGGCGGGAACACTGAAGCTTTCTTT	CSARGGGGNTEAFF
TRBJ2-1	few	.	TRBV20-1	12	TGCAGTGGGGCCGAATCTCACAATGAGCAGTTCTTC	CSGAESHNEQFF
TRBJ1-3	.	.	TRBV12-3/TRBV12-4	12	TGTGCCAGCACCGCAGGGTTGAACACCATATATTTT	CASTAGLNTIYF
TRBJ2-4	.	TRBD2	TRBV6-5	16	TGTGCCAGCAGTTACGGGAGGGATGGGGGCAAAAACATTCAGTACTTC	CASSYGRDGGKNIQYF
TRBJ2-1	.	TRBD1	TRBV30	14	TGTGCCTGGACTCATCCGGGACAGGCCAATGAGCAGTTCTTC	CAWTHPGQANEQFF
TRBJ2-2	few	.	TRBV3-1	15	TGTGCCAGCAGCCAACGGCGGAGAAACACCGGGGAGCTGTTTTTT	CASSQRRRNTGELFF
TRBJ2-7	.	TRBD2	TRBV6-5	15	TGTGCCAGCAGTTATCAAGCGGGGGGGCCCCACGAGCAGTACTTC	CASSYQAGGPHEQYF
TRBJ1-1	.	.	TRBV20-1	11	TGCAGTGCTAGAGGGGTCACTGAAGCTTTCTTT	CSARGVTEAFF
TRBJ1-2	once	TRBD1	TRBV5-1	15	TGCGCCAGCAGACCCGGGACAGTAGCTAACTATGGCTACACCTTC	CASRPGTVANYGYTF
TRBJ2-3	.	TRBD1	TRBV18	16	TGTGCCAGCTCACCCCGGGCAGGGGGCCGAGCAGATACGCAGTATTTT	CASSPRAGGRADTQYF
TRBJ2-7	few	TRBD2	TRBV5-4	16	TGTGCCAGCAGCTTGGGAAGCGGGGGGCGATCCTACGAGCAGTACTTC	CASSLGSGGRSYEQYF
TRBJ1-2	.	.	TRBV20-1	13	TGCAGTGCTAGTTCGACAGCTAACTATGGCTACACCTTC	CSASSTANYGYTF
TRBJ1-5	.	.	TRBV10-3	14	TGTGCCATCAGTGAGGGACCTACCAATCAGCCCCAGCATTTT	CAISEGPTNQPQHF
TRBJ2-5	.	.	TRBV11-2	18	TGTGCCAGCAGCCCTAGTAGTTTCTTTGGGGGGGCCGGAGAGACCCAGTACTTC	CASSPSSFFGGAGETQYF
TRBJ2-7	few	TRBD2	TRBV7-6	16	TGTGCCAGCAGTCCTACTAGCGGGGGGTTATCCTACGAGCAGTACTTC	CASSPTSGGLSYEQYF
TRBJ2-3	few	.	TRBV7-8	15	TGTGCCAGCAGCTCAGGGTGGAGGTCCACAGATACGCAGTATTTT	CASSSGWRSTDTQYF
TRBJ2-1	.	TRBD2	TRBV9	15	TGTGCCAGCAGCGTCTCTAGCGGGAGCGACAATGAGCAGTTCTTC	CASSVSSGSDNEQFF
TRBJ2-2	few	TRBD2	TRBV20-1	16	TGCAGTGCTTTCCAGACCGGGACTAGCTTTACCGGGGAGCTGTTTTTT	CSAFQTGTSFTGELFF
TRBJ1-4	.	.	TRBV4-1	14	TGCGCCAGCAGCCGCCGTCCGATTAATGAAAAACTGTTTTTT	CASSRRPINEKLFF
TRBJ1-4	once	TRBD1	TRBV3-1	14	TGTGCCAGCAGCCAAGGGGACAGGGGCGAAAAACTGTTTTTT	CASSQGDRGEKLFF
TRBJ2-3	.	TRBD2	TRBV4-2	15	TGTGCCAGCAGCGTTACCGGGACTAGCCCAGATACGCAGTATTTT	CASSVTGTSPDTQYF
TRBJ2-2	.	.	TRBV19	11	TGTGCCAGTAAGCTGGGCGGGGAGCTGTTTTTT	CASKLGGELFF
TRBJ2-5	.	TRBD2	TRBV20-1	12	TGCAGTGCTGGTGTAGCGGGAGAGACCCAGTACTTC	CSAGVAGETQYF
TRBJ2-2	few	TRBD1	TRBV6-2/TRBV6-3	13	TGTGCCAGCAGAGAACAGGGGCCCGGGGAGCTGTTTTTT	CASREQGPGELFF
TRBJ2-1	few	.	TRBV9	17	TGTGCCAGCAGCGTACATGGGACGGTTCAGGGGTTCGATGAGCAGTTCTTC	CASSVHGTVQGFDEQFF
TRBJ2-5	few	.	TRBV30	18	TGTGCCTGGAACAAGTTTTGGGGGGGCGGACCTATAGAAGAGACCCAGTACTTC	CAWNKFWGGGPIEETQYF
TRBJ1-3	few	.	TRBV11-2	14	TGTGCCAGCAGCTTAGTTGTCACCGGAAACACCATATATTTT	CASSLVVTGNTIYF
TRBJ2-6	few	.	TRBV4-1	17	TGCGCCAGCGGTCACAGTAGTCCGAGCTCTGGGGCCAACGTCCTGACTTTC	CASGHSSPSSGANVLTF
TRBJ2-7	.	TRBD2	TRBV5-4	13	TGTGCCGGATCACTAGCGGGTGGCTACGAGCAGTACTTC	CAGSLAGGYEQYF
TRBJ2-7	.	TRBD1	TRBV19	14	TGTGCCAGTGGGGAACAGGGGGCGGTGAACGAGCAGTACTTC	CASGEQGAVNEQYF
TRBJ2-7	few	.	TRBV7-9	13	TGTGCCAGCAGCTCGAGGGCATCCCACGAGCAGTACTTC	CASSSRASHEQYF